This T cell receptor (beta chain) was captured in a study of blood T cell repertoires in COVID-19 (TCRdb year 2020). As for the study more broadly: Samples from collaborators originated in the United States, Italy and Spain and spanned both the acute and convalescent phases of COVID-19. The material from the prospective study consisted of cDNA or gDNA derived from T cells, B-cell-depleted T cells, or PBMCs. Deeply sampled blood TCRbeta repertoires from subjects exposed to, actively infected with, or recovered from COVID-19 were included in the dataset. The repertoires were released in a freely available public database meant as a resource for research on the immune response to SARS-CoV-2. Samples were obtained from the ongoing ImmuneRACE study (first 160 participants) and from some 1,200 subjects provided by 6 global collaborators. The sample metadata nearly always contained a de-identified subject ID, COVID-19 status, age in years and sex. HLA class I and class II types, where available, came from metadata supplied by the sample provider rather than from assay-based typing. General findings and caveats noted by the study authors: Clinical and demographic metadata were provided uncurated, with the amount varying by source and participant.

V is pruned by 4 bases and J by 0 bases, leaving 3 bases of the junction without a gene match. CDR1 and CDR2 are read off the germline V gene as SGHTA and FQGNSA. CDR3 length: 15 amino acids, cysteine to phenylalanine. Only CDR3 DNA remains: 45 bases, in frame from the first base. Each collaborating institution followed its own protocols to collect whole blood in K2EDTA tubes. Collaborator samples were shipped for TCRbeta analysis as frozen whole blood, isolated PBMCs, or DNA extracted from either sample type. TCRbeta CDR3 regions were amplified from genomic DNA by means of the immunoSEQ Assay, a bias-controlled multiplex PCR. In the source study's methods: The number of nucleated cells in each sample was estimated from the amplification of reference gene primers within the assay. To quantify the absolute abundance of each unique TCRbeta CDR3 rearrangement, sequence reads were collapsed and filtered. Productive Simpson clonality was computed per sample as the square root of Simpson's diversity index over productive rearrangements. TCRdb mirrors the immuneACCESS table, restricted to in-frame sequences. Some clones are absent from its copies; in checked studies, under half trace to an unresolved V gene, and the reason for the others is unknown. The V and J calls and clone size were taken over from that table, and D and trimming were inferred from the DNA. Across this sample there are approximately 190,000 clones, with just over 85% seen only once. The leading ten clones occupy roughly 5.7% of the sample.

Comment on this clone: The antigen it binds to is not known. No base-level quality is on record; no much larger clone is a single base apart.

The TCR sequence derives from an elderly man with acute or convalescent COVID-19. The chain is assembled from TRBV7-2 and TRBJ1-5; 7 central nucleotides agree with TRBD1. Sequencing used peripheral blood. The DNA is as follows: TGTGCCAGCAGCTCGGACAGGAGTAGCAATCAGCCCCAGCATTTT. This codes for CASSSDRSSNQPQHF.